The 17 T cell receptor beta chains below were found in one sample sequenced in a study of T cell clones after liver transplantation. Libraries were prepared by immunoSEQ multiplex PCR; TCRdb keeps only in-frame clonotypes and omits some of them. Of approximately 68,000 clones in the sample, roughly 80% were seen once. Sequenced material: CD4+ T cells from blood, taken before liver transplant. These receptors were collected from a human donor who received a liver transplant.

The rearrangement links TRBV6-5 to TRBJ2-2; the match to TRBD1 covers 8 bases. Looked up from germline, CDR1 is MNHEY and CDR2 is SVGAGI. V dropped 6 bases and J dropped 1; count of bases not matched to a gene: 4. The length of the CDR3 is 15 residues. The CDR3, as DNA: TGTGCCAGCAGCCCCGGACAGGGGAACACCGGGGAGCTGTTTTTT. It is translated as CASSPGQGNTGELFF.

The rearrangement links TRBV5-6 to TRBJ2-1, with 9 bases fitting TRBD2. This CDR3 spans 15 amino acids. Looked up from germline, CDR1 is SGHDT and CDR2 is YYEEEE. V lost 2 bases, J lost 8 bases, and 8 bases stayed unmatched. DNA of the CDR3: TGTGCCAGCAGCTTTTTTAGCGGGAGTCGGGATGAGCAGTTCTTC. It translates to CASSFFSGSRDEQFF.

The rearrangement links TRBV2 to TRBJ1-5; the D is unclear. The V and J ends lost 4 bases and 2 bases respectively, with 9 bases between them. This CDR3 is 14 amino acids long. Germline CDR1 is SNHLY and CDR2 is FYNNEI. Here the CDR3 DNA reads TGTGCCAGCAGTGTCCCCCAGGGCAATCAGCCCCAGCATTTT. It encodes CASSVPQGNQPQHF. Complete variable domain (other parts from reference TRBV2 and TRBJ1-5): EPEVTQTPSHQVTQMGQEVILRCVPISNHLYFYWYRQILGQKVEFLVSFYNNEISEKSEIFDDQFSVERPDGSNFTLKIRSTKLEDSAMYFCASSVPQGNQPQHFGDGTRLSIL.

The chain has TRBV9 and TRBJ2-3; 9 bases agree with TRBD2. CDR1 and CDR2 (germline): SGDLS, YYNGEE. The CDR3 spans 16 residues. Unmatched junction bases numbered 6, after V lost 3 bases and J lost 1 base. CDR3 sequence reads: CASSAISGSGTDTQYF. DNA of the CDR3: TGTGCCAGCAGCGCGATTAGCGGGAGTGGCACAGATACGCAGTATTTT.

The chain is built from TRBV2 and TRBJ2-3, with D possibly matching TRBD1 (6 bases). The CDR3 consists of 14 residues. Germline values: CDR1 SNHLY, CDR2 FYNNEI. Trimming took 3 bases from V and 2 from J, leaving 9 bases between them. CDR3 coding DNA: TGTGCCAGCAGTGAGAACAGGGACACAGATACGCAGTATTTT. The encoded protein is CASSENRDTDTQYF.

The rearrangement uses TRBV18 and TRBJ1-4, with D uncertain. In germline, CDR1 is KGHSH, CDR2 LQKENI. The V end lost 3 bases, the J end lost 2 bases, and 10 bases lay between the germline ends. This CDR3 comprises 15 residues. This CDR3 is CASSPTGITNEKLFF. DNA for the CDR3: TGTGCCAGCTCACCGACGGGGATTACTAATGAAAAACTGTTTTTT.

This sequence joins TRBV5-3 and TRBJ2-1, with D perhaps matching TRBD1 or TRBD2 (5 bases each). TRBV5-3 is identified as an open reading frame with a role that is uncertain. CDR3 length: 17 residues. Trimming removed 2 bases at V and 4 bases at J, with 19 bases between. The CDR3 reads CARSFHDRDLGYNEQFF. CDR3 in DNA: TGTGCCAGAAGCTTTCACGACCGGGACCTTGGGTACAATGAGCAGTTCTTC.

The chain employs TRBV30 and TRBJ2-2, with 13 bases lining up with TRBD2. The J segment lost 5 bases and the V segment lost 2 bases, leaving 11 bases of the junction unmatched. The CDR3 has 18 residues. CDR1 is GTSNPN and CDR2 is SVGIG in the germline V gene (reference sequence). CDR3 sequence reads: CAWSPRGTSGVGTGELFF. The CDR3 nucleotides are TGTGCCTGGAGTCCACGCGGGACTAGCGGGGTGGGGACCGGGGAGCTGTTTTTT. Full variable domain (remainder filled in from reference TRBV30 and TRBJ2-2): SQTIHQWPATLVQPVGSPLSLECTVEGTSNPNLYWYRQAAGRGLQLLFYSVGIGQISSEVPQNLSASRPQDRQFILSSKKLLLSDSGFYLCAWSPRGTSGVGTGELFFGEGSRLTVL.

V gene TRBV5-4 combines with J gene TRBJ1-2, with a possible D match to TRBD1 (6 bases). The ends were cut back, 9 bases at V and 8 bases at J, with 17 bases in the middle. The CDR3 consists of 12 residues. Germline V lookup: CDR1 SGHNT, CDR2 YYREEE (reference sequence). Written as DNA, the CDR3 is TGTGCCATTCATAAGGGGGGTTACGGCTACACCTTC. It translates to CAIHKGGYGYTF.

The chain joins TRBV9 to TRBJ2-1; D unclear. Germline-derived CDR1 and CDR2 are SGDLS and YYNGEE. The CDR3 has 13 residues. V was clipped by 4 bases and J by 7 bases, with 12 bases between them. The CDR3 DNA reads TGTGCCAGCAGCCCTCCGGCCGGAAATGAGCAGTTCTTC. Its translation is CASSPPAGNEQFF.

The chain is built from TRBV18 and TRBJ2-3; 7 nucleotides agree with TRBD2. The germline CDR1 and CDR2 sequences are KGHSH and LQKENI. With V trimmed by 2 bases and J by 4 bases, 3 bases remained unmatched. There are 14 residues in the CDR3. CDR3 in DNA: TGTGCCAGCTCACCAATGGCGGGAGCAGATACGCAGTATTTT. It is translated as CASSPMAGADTQYF.

This clone was seen just once. The chain carries TRBV21-1 and TRBJ2-7. TRBV21-1 is given as a pseudogene. The CDR3 spans 12 residues. Here the CDR3 reads CASSKEGTDEYF. The CDR3 bases are TGTGCCAGCAGCAAAGAAGGGACCGACGAGTACTTC.

This rearrangement joins TRBV5-1 to TRBJ2-1, with TRBD1 as a possible D gene (6 bases). This CDR3 comprises 15 residues. Germline values: CDR1 SGHRS, CDR2 YFSETQ. Trimming shortened V by 7 bases and J by 0 bases, and 14 bases separated the two germline ends. The CDR3 sequence: CASVPQGNSYNEQFF. CDR3 coding DNA: TGCGCCAGCGTTCCACAGGGAAACTCCTACAATGAGCAGTTCTTC.

As to this clone: The junction and the germline gene differ at one end; a read error may be behind it. The CDR3 DNA follows: TGTGCCAGCAGCTTAGACCTTCTGGGGGTGGTGGTCTTC. Its translation: CASSLDLLGVVVF. The V and J genes are TRBV7-2 and TRBJ2-1; D possibly uses TRBD1 or TRBD2 (5 bases each). Germline V lookup: CDR1 SGHTA, CDR2 FQGNSA. The CDR3 runs to 13 residues.

The V gene is TRBV28, the J gene TRBJ2-1; D might be TRBD1 (5 bases). With 2 bases removed from V and 16 bases from J, the gap between germline ends came to 15 bases. Looked up from germline, CDR1 is MDHEN and CDR2 is SYDVKM. This CDR3 is 12 amino acids long. Written as DNA, the CDR3 is TGTGCCAGCAGTTTAAGGGGTGCCTCTTTTTTCTTC. Translated, it gives CASSLRGASFFF.

This clone was seen a handful of times. V and J are TRBV7-2 and TRBJ2-7; 10 bases align to TRBD2. This CDR3 comprises 16 residues. Germline trimming cut 3 bases from V and 2 bases from J; bases unmatched to any gene: 7. Germline-derived CDR1 and CDR2 are SGHTA and FQGNSA. The chain's CDR3 is CASSLNWLAGAYEQYF. As DNA, the CDR3 is TGTGCCAGCAGCTTGAATTGGCTAGCGGGAGCCTACGAGCAGTACTTC.

A few counts support this clone. The rearrangement joins TRBV2 to TRBJ2-7; TRBD2 matches 12 bases. Germline trimming cut 5 bases from V and 4 bases from J; bases unmatched to any gene: 6. Germline V lookup: CDR1 SNHLY, CDR2 FYNNEI. The CDR3 is 15 amino acids. This CDR3 reads CASSPTLAGGYEQYF. The CDR3 nucleotides are TGTGCCAGCAGTCCCACCCTAGCGGGAGGGTACGAGCAGTACTTC.